A selection of T cell receptor beta chains follows, all from one sample in a study of graft-versus-host responses after intestinal transplantation. Measured with immunoSEQ multiplex PCR; TCRdb has only the in-frame clones, and not every one. The data hold some 100,000 clones, with 92% observed a single time. These receptors have no identified antigens. Here the sequenced sample was unstimulated CD8+ T cells sorted from spleen or lymph node cells, taken before transplant. Receptors were obtained from a human donor who was the organ donor for an intestinal transplant. CDR3s include the opening cysteine and the closing phenylalanine or tryptophan. The order of the fields is V gene, J gene, D gene, clone size, CDR3 length, CDR3 DNA, CDR3 protein. D genes are given only for firm matches. Clone size is not always given. Where it is, it says once, few, many or a class for expanded clones.

TRBV5-4,TRBJ2-3,TRBD2,NA,15,TGTGCCAGCAGCGTGACTAGCGGGAGCACAGATACGCAGTATTTT,CASSVTSGSTDTQYF
TRBV28,TRBJ1-2,TRBD1,once,14,TGTGCCAGCTACCAAGGACAGGGGGTTGTTGGCTACACCTTC,CASYQGQGVVGYTF
TRBV5-6,TRBJ2-1,TRBD2,NA,16,TGTGCCAGCAGCCACACACTAGCGGGGGCGTACAATGAGCAGTTCTTC,CASSHTLAGAYNEQFF
TRBV4-1,TRBJ1-2,TRBD1,NA,15,TGCGCCAGCAGCCAAGTTATGCCAGGGGGCTATGGCTACACCTTC,CASSQVMPGGYGYTF
TRBV30,TRBJ2-6,NA,NA,14,TGTGCCTGGTCCCCAGGGGCTGGGGCCAACGTCCTGACTTTC,CAWSPGAGANVLTF
TRBV13,TRBJ1-6,TRBD1,once,18,TGTGCCAGCAGCCGCAGGGACAGGGGGCTTCGAGTTGACTCACCCCTCCACTTT,CASSRRDRGLRVDSPLHF
TRBV7-9,TRBJ2-7,TRBD2,NA,17,TGTGCCATCAACACCGTGACTAGCGGGATCCCTCCCTACGAGCAGTACTTC,CAINTVTSGIPPYEQYF
TRBV4-1,TRBJ2-3,TRBD1,NA,16,TGCGCCAGCAGCCAAGATGAGACAGGGGTCTCAGATACGCAGTATTTT,CASSQDETGVSDTQYF
TRBV29-1,TRBJ2-7,NA,NA,12,TGCAGCGTTGTTCAGGGAGGCTACGAGCAGTACTTC,CSVVQGGYEQYF
TRBV6-1,TRBJ1-5,NA,few,12,TGTGCCAGCAGTGACCTTTATCAGCCCCAGCATTTT,CASSDLYQPQHF
TRBV5-1,TRBJ1-2,NA,NA,12,TGCGCCAGCAGAGACGGGAACTATGGCTACACCTTC,CASRDGNYGYTF
TRBV27,TRBJ2-5,NA,NA,13,TGTGCCAGCAGTATAGGGGGTGGGGAGACCCAGTACTTC,CASSIGGGETQYF
TRBV28,TRBJ2-1,NA,once,14,TGTGCCAGCAGTGAACCGGGGACCTACAATGAGCAGTTCTTC,CASSEPGTYNEQFF
TRBV28,TRBJ2-3,TRBD1,NA,15,TGTGCCAGCCGAAACGGACAGGGGGCAGCAGATACGCAGTATTTT,CASRNGQGAADTQYF
TRBV4-1,TRBJ2-1,TRBD2,once,15,TGCGCCAGCAGCCTGACTGGGACTAGCCACAATGAGCAGTTCTTC,CASSLTGTSHNEQFF
TRBV2,TRBJ2-1,TRBD2,once,15,TGTGCCAGCAGTGACGGCCTAGCGGGTAGGAATGAGCAGTTCTTC,CASSDGLAGRNEQFF
TRBV4-1,TRBJ1-1,NA,few,12,TGCGCCAGCAGCCAAGTTGGCGGTGAAGCTTTCTTT,CASSQVGGEAFF
TRBV18,TRBJ2-3,TRBD1,NA,17,TGTGCCAGCTCACCACCGTTTTTAAGAAAGAGGGGGCATACGCAGTATTTT,CASSPPFLRKRGHTQYF
TRBV5-1,TRBJ2-7,TRBD2,NA,15,TGCGCCAGCAGCGGGATGACTAGCGGAAACTACGAGCAGTACTTC,CASSGMTSGNYEQYF
TRBV5-1,TRBJ1-1,NA,NA,14,TGCGCCAGCAGCTTGGTGACAGGCTCCACTGAAGCTTTCTTT,CASSLVTGSTEAFF